One sample yielded the 20 T cell receptor beta chains listed below, sequenced in a study of blood T cell repertoires in COVID-19. Libraries were prepared by immunoSEQ multiplex PCR; TCRdb keeps only in-frame clonotypes and omits some of them. Of about 440,000 clones listed, approximately 88% are singletons. The sequencing input was peripheral blood. Receptors were obtained from a woman aged 50 to 60 with COVID-19, enrolled during active disease.

The rearrangement links TRBV15 to TRBJ1-1, with TRBD1 identical over 8 bases. The V gene end was trimmed by 0 bases and the J gene end by 7 bases; junction bases not matched to a gene: 7. The CDR3 extends over 15 amino acids. CDR1 and CDR2 (germline): LNHNV, YYDKDF (reference sequence). CDR3 in DNA: TGTGCCACCAGCAGAGACCCAGGGGGCATCAGTGAAGCTTTCTTT. Translated: CATSRDPGGISEAFF. Supplemented by reference TRBV15 and TRBJ1-1, the full variable domain reads DAMVIQNPRYQVTQFGKPVTLSCSQTLNHNVMYWYQQKSSQAPKLLFHYYDKDFNNEADTPDNFQSRRPNTSFCFLDIRSPGLGDTAMYLCATSRDPGGISEAFFGQGTRLTVV.

The chain couples TRBV5-4 to TRBJ1-1; D possibly corresponds to TRBD1 (6 bases). V was shortened by 4 bases and J by 1 base, with 17 bases between the two germline ends. Germline CDR1 and CDR2: SGHNT and YYREEE (reference sequence). The CDR3 extends over 16 amino acids. The CDR3 sequence: CASSLPKGVKNTEAFF. CDR3 DNA: TGTGCCAGCAGCCTGCCGAAGGGGGTTAAGAACACTGAAGCTTTCTTT.

The gene calls are TRBV30 and TRBJ1-3; D call uncertain. The CDR3 consists of 15 residues. V was clipped by 1 base and J by 0 bases, with 10 bases between them. CDR1 is GTSNPN, CDR2 SVGIG, per germline (reference sequence). DNA of the CDR3: TGTGCCTGGAGTGGGGTCTACTACTCTGGAAACACCATATATTTT. Translated: CAWSGVYYSGNTIYF.

As to this clone: The same CDR3 can be traced to other DNA sequences in this sample. The chain combines TRBV5-1 with TRBJ2-5; D might be TRBD2 (6 bases). V lost 0 bases, J lost 2 bases, and 8 bases lay in between. Germline values: CDR1 SGHRS, CDR2 YFSETQ. CDR3 size: 14 residues. DNA of the CDR3: TGCGCCAGCAGCTTGGTGGGGGGACAAGAGACCCAGTACTTC. It codes for CASSLVGGQETQYF.

DNA of the CDR3: TGTGCCAGCAGCTTAGCTGATGCTACTTATGGCTACACCTTC. Amino acid sequence: CASSLADATYGYTF. The V gene is TRBV7-2, the J gene TRBJ1-2; D not resolved. Germline-derived CDR1 and CDR2 are SGHTA and FQGNSA. The V end lost 0 bases, the J end lost 5 bases, and 10 bases lay between the germline ends. The CDR3 spans 14 residues.

The genes are TRBV6-2 or TRBV6-3 and TRBJ2-6, with TRBD1 identical over 8 bases. Germline V CDR1 and CDR2: MNHEY, SVGEGT. The CDR3 sequence is 16 residues long. The V and J ends lost 5 bases and 0 bases, in that order; junction bases with no gene match: 3. CDR3 DNA sequence: TGTGCCAGCAGTAGGGACAGGTACTCTGGGGCCAACGTCCTGACTTTC. It codes for CASSRDRYSGANVLTF.

The chain has TRBV19 and TRBJ2-7; D is perhaps TRBD1 (5 bases). Trimming took off 4 bases at V and 2 bases at J, with 12 bases between the two ends. This CDR3 is 14 amino acids long. From germline, CDR1 is LNHDA and CDR2 SQIVND (reference sequence). This CDR3 is CASSNSWGTYEQYF. CDR3 DNA: TGTGCCAGTAGTAATTCGTGGGGCACCTACGAGCAGTACTTC. The whole variable domain, filled in from reference TRBV19 and TRBJ2-7, reads DGGITQSPKYLFRKEGQNVTLSCEQNLNHDAMYWYRQDPGQGLRLIYYSQIVNDFQKGDIAEGYSVSREKKESFPLTVTSAQKNPTAFYLCASSNSWGTYEQYFGPGTRLTVT.

The chain couples TRBV4-1 to TRBJ1-4, with 7 nucleotides matching TRBD1. Germline V CDR1 and CDR2: MGHRA, YSYEKL. J gave up 5 bases and V 1 base, and 1 base lay outside the gene matches. The CDR3 is made up of 14 amino acids. This CDR3 is CASSQGGQNEKLFF. The CDR3 coding sequence is TGCGCCAGCAGCCAAGGGGGACAGAATGAAAAACTGTTTTTT.

The chain employs TRBV5-1 and TRBJ2-7, with 7 bases lining up with TRBD1. The CDR3 consists of 15 residues. V was pared by 0 bases and J by 1 base, with 4 bases of the junction left unmatched. Germline-derived CDR1 and CDR2 are SGHRS and YFSETQ. CDR3 bases: TGCGCCAGCAGCTTGGGGACAGGTGCGTCCTACGAGCAGTACTTC. Translated: CASSLGTGASYEQYF.

This chain connects TRBV2 to TRBJ1-5, with D uncertain. Germline assignment: CDR1 SNHLY and CDR2 FYNNEI. The CDR3 totals 15 residues. The ends were cut back, 6 bases at V and 0 bases at J, with 12 bases in the middle. The CDR3: CASRGEIYSNQPQHF. Here the CDR3 DNA reads TGTGCCAGCAGAGGAGAGATCTATAGCAATCAGCCCCAGCATTTT.

V usage is TRBV19 and J usage is TRBJ1-1, with D tentatively TRBD1 (5 bases). Trimming left V 7 bases short and J 4 bases short, with 16 bases between. The CDR3 runs 14 residues. CDR1 LNHDA and CDR2 SQIVND come from the germline V gene (reference sequence). Written as DNA, the CDR3 is TGTGCCAGTATACCCGGAAAGGGACTCACTGAAGCTTTCTTT. Residues: CASIPGKGLTEAFF.

The chain couples TRBV29-1 to TRBJ1-2; 9 bases are a match to TRBD1. Trimming cost V 6 bases and J 7 bases; bases outside gene matches: 12. The germline CDR1 and CDR2 sequences are SQVTM and ANQGSEA. The CDR3 has 14 residues. CDR3 amino acids: CSVGKQGARTGYTF. The CDR3 DNA reads TGCAGCGTGGGTAAACAGGGGGCGCGGACTGGCTACACCTTC.

This clone was recorded once. The V gene is TRBV3-1 (or the pseudogene TRBV3-2), the J gene TRBJ1-3; D is possibly TRBD1 (6 bases). The CDR3 totals 18 residues. Trimming pared 1 base from V and 4 bases from J, leaving 20 bases between. Per germline, CDR1 LGHDT and CDR2 YNNKEL (reference sequence). CDR3 sequence reads: CASSQVAVTGRSGNTIYF. The CDR3 nucleotides read TGTGCCAGCAGCCAAGTGGCGGTAACAGGGCGATCCGGAAACACCATATATTTT.

The V gene is TRBV21-1, the J gene TRBJ2-3; TRBD2, the table's D call, lacks a check against the DNA. TRBV21-1 is termed a pseudogene. The CDR3 is 17 amino acids. The CDR3 sequence: CASSSPREGPPPDTQYF. The CDR3 DNA follows: TGTGCCAGCAGCTCCCCCCGGGAGGGGCCCCCCCCAGATACGCAGTATTTT.

J is TRBJ1-6 and V is TRBV6-2 or TRBV6-3; D may be TRBD1 (6 bases). V dropped 5 bases and J dropped 9 bases, with 17 bases sitting between them. Germline V CDR1 and CDR2: MNHEY, SVGEGT. CDR3 length equals 15 residues. Here the CDR3 DNA reads TGTGCCAGCAGTCTGGGGGCGGCCCTGACTTCACCCCTCCACTTT. Its protein product is CASSLGAALTSPLHF.

Details on this clone: At one end, the junction sequence differs from germline, possibly due to a read error. The chain couples TRBV19 to TRBJ1-2; D is unclear. The CDR3 has 15 residues. Germline-derived CDR1 and CDR2 are LNHDA and SQIVND (reference sequence). The CDR3 region is CASSLDRPEAYGYTF. CDR3 nucleotides: TGTGCCAGTAGTTTAGACCGCCCCGAGGCCTATGGCTACACCTTC. Combining the CDR3 with reference TRBV19 and TRBJ1-2 gives the whole variable domain DGGITQSPKYLFRKEGQNVTLSCEQNLNHDAMYWYRQDPGQGLRLIYYSQIVNDFQKGDIAEGYSVSREKKESFPLTVTSAQKNPTAFYLCASSLDRPEAYGYTFGSGTRLTVV.

This clone was observed once. This sequence joins TRBV30 and TRBJ2-5; D perhaps matches TRBD1 (7 bases). The germline V gene encodes CDR1 GTSNPN and CDR2 SVGIG (reference sequence). V was clipped by 4 bases and J by 7 bases, with 16 bases between them. CDR3 size: 13 residues. CDR3 residues: CAWTLDQGGTQYF. In DNA form, the CDR3 reads TGTGCCTGGACCTTAGACCAGGGGGGGACCCAGTACTTC.

The J gene is TRBJ1-2, the V gene TRBV9; 12 bases are shared with TRBD1. CDR3 length equals 15 residues. With 4 bases clipped from V and 8 bases from J, the junction kept 9 bases outside the gene matches. Germline-derived CDR1 and CDR2 are SGDLS and YYNGEE. The CDR3 DNA reads as TGTGCCAGCAGCTCCCGGGACAGGGGGCTGGTGGGCTACACCTTC. Residues: CASSSRDRGLVGYTF.

This chain connects TRBV11-2 to TRBJ2-7; TRBD1 aligns across 10 bases. CDR3 length equals 16 residues. Germline V gene lookup returns CDR1 SGHAT and CDR2 FQNNGV. Trimming took 4 bases from V and 3 from J; bases not matched to a gene: 9. CDR3 residues: CASSSGLGQGSYEQYF. In DNA form, the CDR3 reads TGTGCCAGCAGCTCTGGACTGGGACAGGGGAGCTACGAGCAGTACTTC. Full variable domain (missing parts from reference TRBV11-2 and TRBJ2-7): EAGVAQSPRYKIIEKRQSVAFWCNPISGHATLYWYQQILGQGPKLLIQFQNNGVVDDSQLPKDRFSAERLKGVDSTLKIQPAKLEDSAVYLCASSSGLGQGSYEQYFGPGTRLTVT.

The V and J genes are TRBV19 and TRBJ1-5; D might be TRBD1 (6 bases). Germline lookup yields CDR1 LNHDA and CDR2 SQIVND (reference sequence). The V gene lost 3 bases and the J gene lost 3 bases, with 15 bases spanning the gap. The CDR3 loop spans 16 amino acids. CDR3: CASSMVTGTSNQPQHF. The CDR3 nucleotides are TGTGCCAGTAGTATGGTAACCGGGACATCCAATCAGCCCCAGCATTTT.